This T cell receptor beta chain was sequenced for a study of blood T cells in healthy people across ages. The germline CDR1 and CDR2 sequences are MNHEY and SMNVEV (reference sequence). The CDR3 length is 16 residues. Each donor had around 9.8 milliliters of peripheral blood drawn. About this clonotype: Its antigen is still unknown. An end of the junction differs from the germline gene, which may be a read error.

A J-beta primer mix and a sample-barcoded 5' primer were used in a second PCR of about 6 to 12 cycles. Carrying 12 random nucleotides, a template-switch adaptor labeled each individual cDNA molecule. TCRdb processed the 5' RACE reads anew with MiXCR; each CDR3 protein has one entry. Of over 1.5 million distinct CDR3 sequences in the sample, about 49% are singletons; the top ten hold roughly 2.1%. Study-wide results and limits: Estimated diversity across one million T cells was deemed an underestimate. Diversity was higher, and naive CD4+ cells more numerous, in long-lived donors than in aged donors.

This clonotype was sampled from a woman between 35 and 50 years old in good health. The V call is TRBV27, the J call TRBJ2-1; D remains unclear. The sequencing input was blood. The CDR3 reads CTSNSPPGQDYNEQFF. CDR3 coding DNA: TGTACCAGCAATTCACCCCCTGGGCAGGACTACAATGAGCAGTTCTTC.